Sequencing of this T cell receptor (beta chain) was carried out in a study of identical twins. There are many counts of this clonotype. The V gene lost 0 bases and the J gene lost 3 bases, with 8 bases spanning the gap. The CDR3 length is 13 residues. The V gene's germline CDR1 is DFQATT and CDR2 SNEGSKA (reference sequence). TCRdb recomputed calls from the 5' RACE reads with MiXCR, one row per CDR3 protein. Among roughly 770,000 distinct CDR3 sequences listed, 15% to 20% were seen once. This same sample was also taken into another study, of T cells expressing NK-cell markers. That work contributes: Each TCR beta repertoire originated in sorted T cells that were CD3+CD56+NKG2C+, CD3+CD56+NKG2C- or CD3+CD56-NKG2C+. In several experiments, sorting was restricted to alpha-beta TCR T cells by an anti-gamma-delta TCR antibody.

This sequence originates from a woman aged 18-35 years in good health. The chain couples TRBV20-1 to TRBJ1-1; D ambiguous. Sequencing was performed on PBMCs. The CDR3 sequence: CSARDELDTEAFF. For the CDR3, the DNA is TGCAGTGCTAGAGATGAGTTGGACACTGAAGCTTTCTTT.